What follows are 25 T cell receptor beta chains derived from one specimen sequenced in a study of regulatory T cells in long-lasting Graves disease. Time point in this sample: newly diagnosed GD, antithyroid drugs for less than 3 months. Construction of the TCR library relied on RNA isolated from PBMCs. Construction of TCR beta libraries relied on iRepertoire HTBI primers and on Arm-PCR targeting CDR3 regions. TCRdb re-analysed the multiplex PCR reads in MiXCR, keeping a single row per CDR3 protein. The profile covers 350,000 to 500,000 distinct CDR3 sequences, with about 16% appearing a single time and about 10% taken by the ten largest. These data were also filed under a second study, of T cells in Graves' hyperthyroidism and ophthalmopathy.

Sequenced here: peripheral blood mononuclear cells (PBMCs), sampled at new diagnosis, from a patient treated with antithyroid drugs. The receptors were gathered from a woman younger than 45 with Graves disease.

This clonotype occurred many times. The V call is TRBV7-8, the J call TRBJ1-2, with D unresolved. The CDR3 spans 12 residues. Germline CDR1 and CDR2: SGHVS and FQNEAQ. The V end was cut by 10 bases, the J end by 5 bases, with 14 bases between. Here the CDR3 reads CATTSGEYGYTF. Written as DNA, the CDR3 is TGTGCCACCACCTCCGGGGAATATGGCTACACCTTC.

This clonotype appeared many times. The V gene is TRBV4-3, the J gene TRBJ1-2; D not resolved. CDR1 and CDR2 from the germline V gene are LGHNA and YSLEER. The V and J ends lost 0 bases and 4 bases respectively, with 12 bases between them. The CDR3 covers 15 residues. CDR3 nucleotide sequence: TGCGCCAGCAGCCAAGAGCGGGCCAACCTCTATGGCTACACCTTC. Encoded protein: CASSQERANLYGYTF.

This clonotype was observed many times. V and J are TRBV7-9 and TRBJ2-5; D gene uncertain. The V gene's germline CDR1 is SEHNR and CDR2 FQNEAQ (reference sequence). Trimming cost V 0 bases and J 1 base, with 3 bases left between them. The CDR3 is 13 residues long. The CDR3 sequence: CASSLAAQETQYF. Here the CDR3 DNA reads TGTGCCAGCAGCTTAGCGGCCCAAGAGACCCAGTACTTC.

CDR3 sequence: CASSTRAADEKLFF. The CDR3 nucleotides are TGTGCCAGTAGTACACGGGCGGCGGATGAAAAACTGTTTTTT. V gene TRBV19 combines with J gene TRBJ1-4; D uncertain. CDR1 and CDR2 from the germline V gene are LNHDA and SQIVND (reference sequence). Trimming left V 4 bases short and J 6 bases short, with 12 bases between. The CDR3 runs 14 residues. Full variable domain (missing parts from reference TRBV19 and TRBJ1-4): DGGITQSPKYLFRKEGQNVTLSCEQNLNHDAMYWYRQDPGQGLRLIYYSQIVNDFQKGDIAEGYSVSREKKESFPLTVTSAQKNPTAFYLCASSTRAADEKLFFGSGTQLSVL.

The V and J genes are TRBV5-1 and TRBJ2-5; TRBD2 aligns across 8 bases. V lost 4 bases to trimming and J lost 6 bases; unmatched junction nucleotides: 11. CDR1 and CDR2 from the germline V gene are SGHRS and YFSETQ. The CDR3 length is 15 residues. CDR3 loop: CASSRAGDGRQTQYF. Written as DNA, the CDR3 is TGCGCCAGCAGCCGAGCGGGAGACGGGCGCCAGACCCAGTACTTC.

In its sample, this clonotype was seen many times. The genes are TRBV14 and TRBJ2-1; 8 bases fit TRBD2. With 2 bases clipped from V and 9 bases from J, the junction kept 9 bases outside the gene matches. CDR1 is SGHDN and CDR2 is FVKESK in the germline V gene. CDR3 length equals 15 residues. CDR3 in DNA: TGTGCCAGCAGCCAACTGGGGAAGCGGGAGAGTGAGCAGTTCTTC. Translating gives CASSQLGKRESEQFF.

The chain couples TRBV3-1 to TRBJ1-3, with D possibly being TRBD1 (5 bases). Trimming took 4 bases from V and 1 from J, leaving 11 bases between them. Germline V lookup: CDR1 LGHDT, CDR2 YNNKEL (reference sequence). The CDR3 runs to 15 residues. The CDR3, as DNA: TGTGCCAGCAGCCTTATGGACACATCTGGAAACACCATATATTTT. It yields the protein CASSLMDTSGNTIYF.

This clonotype was observed many times. V is TRBV29-1 and J is TRBJ1-1; no clear D gene. The length of the CDR3 is 13 residues. Trimming cost V 3 bases and J 4 bases, with 12 bases left between them. Germline assignment: CDR1 SQVTM and CDR2 ANQGSEA. The CDR3 loop reads CSVDAATATEAFF. The DNA of the CDR3 is TGCAGCGTTGATGCTGCTACAGCCACTGAAGCTTTCTTT.

V gene TRBV4-3 combines with J gene TRBJ2-1; 11 nucleotides line up with TRBD2. Unmatched junction bases numbered 6, after V lost 8 bases and J lost 0 bases. This CDR3 has 16 residues. Germline V gene lookup returns CDR1 LGHNA and CDR2 YSLEER. CDR3 bases: TGCGCCAGCGCCCTAGCGGGAGGAAGCTCCTACAATGAGCAGTTCTTC. Its protein is CASALAGGSSYNEQFF.

This chain joins TRBV9 and TRBJ1-2, with 7 bases that match TRBD1. In germline, CDR1 is SGDLS, CDR2 YYNGEE. CDR3 length: 14 amino acids. J gave up 2 bases and V 2 bases, and 3 bases lay outside the gene matches. The CDR3 nucleotides are TGTGCCAGCAGCGTCGGACAGGCGAACTATGGCTACACCTTC. Translation gives CASSVGQANYGYTF.

V and J are TRBV20-1 and TRBJ2-1; TRBD2 agrees at 10 bases. The CDR3 length is 13 residues. J lost 9 bases, V lost 5 bases, and 7 bases had no gene match. Germline-derived CDR1 and CDR2 are DFQATT and SNEGSKA (reference sequence). The CDR3 region has the DNA TGCAGTGCTCCTCTAGCGGGAGTCCGTGAGCAGTTCTTC. Translating gives CSAPLAGVREQFF.

There are many counts of this clonotype. This sequence joins TRBV29-1 and TRBJ1-1; D ambiguous. V shed 1 base and J shed 0 bases, with 6 bases lying between them. This CDR3 is 13 amino acids long. CDR1 is SQVTM, CDR2 ANQGSEA, per germline. The CDR3 DNA sequence: TGCAGCGTTGAAGGACACTTGAACACTGAAGCTTTCTTT. It translates to CSVEGHLNTEAFF.

This clonotype showed up many times. For the CDR3, the DNA is TGTGCCAGCACGGCGGGCTCTCGGGCGAACACTGAAGCTTTCTTT. It codes for CASTAGSRANTEAFF. The rearrangement links TRBV6-1 to TRBJ1-1, with D hard to call. Per germline, CDR1 MNHNS and CDR2 SASEGT. This CDR3 is built from 15 residues. The V end lost 7 bases, the J end lost 1 base, and 16 bases lay between the germline ends.

This clonotype was found many times. The V call is TRBV7-3, the J call TRBJ2-3, with D tentatively TRBD1 (6 bases). The germline V and J ends were trimmed by 1 base and 6 bases, with 11 bases remaining between them. Per the germline V gene, CDR1 is SGHTA and CDR2 is FQGTGA. CDR3 length: 14 residues. The CDR3 here is CASSLMGAGDTQYF. The DNA for the CDR3 is TGTGCCAGCAGCTTAATGGGGGCCGGGGATACGCAGTATTTT.

Only a few counts were recorded for this clonotype. The J gene is TRBJ1-5, the V gene TRBV27; 7 bases fit TRBD1. Germline CDR1 reads MNHEY; CDR2 reads SMNVEV (reference sequence). There are 14 residues in the CDR3. V shed 6 bases and J 1 base; nucleotides not matched to a gene: 3. CDR3 bases: TGTGCCAGCAGGACGGGACAGAGCAATCAGCCCCAGCATTTT. This gives the protein CASRTGQSNQPQHF.

Notes on this clonotype: Possible read error: a much larger clone is one base away. The V call is TRBV5-8, the J call TRBJ1-1; D call uncertain. This CDR3 is 12 amino acids long. CDR1 is SGHTS and CDR2 is YDEGEE in the germline V gene. The CDR3 DNA follows: TGTGCCAGCAGCTTGGGAGCGCTTGAAGATTTCTTT. Its translation: CASSLGALEDFF.

V usage is TRBV9 and J usage is TRBJ2-1, with 7 bases lining up with TRBD1. This CDR3 is built from 15 residues. From germline, CDR1 is SGDLS and CDR2 YYNGEE. V shed 0 bases, J shed 4 bases, and the junction held 4 bases outside the gene matches. The DNA of the CDR3 is TGTGCCAGCAGCGTAGTTTCGGGACAGTACAATGAGCAGTTCTTC. Its protein is CASSVVSGQYNEQFF.

This clonotype has a count of ten or more. The gene calls are TRBV18 and TRBJ1-5, with 9 bases aligning to TRBD1. The V and J ends lost 2 bases and 5 bases, in that order; junction bases with no gene match: 1. This CDR3 is built from 14 residues. Looked up from germline, CDR1 is KGHSH and CDR2 is LQKENI. The CDR3 spells CASSPRTGDQPQHF. The CDR3, as DNA: TGTGCCAGCTCACCAAGGACAGGGGATCAGCCCCAGCATTTT.

In its sample, this clonotype was seen a few times. The chain combines TRBV7-9 with TRBJ1-5, with 7 bases fitting TRBD1. The germline V gene has CDR1 SEHNR and CDR2 FQNEAQ (reference sequence). This CDR3 region has 16 residues. V dropped 1 base and J dropped 6; count of bases not matched to a gene: 9. The CDR3 region is CASSLEVGGESQPQHF. The CDR3 DNA reads as TGTGCCAGCAGCTTAGAGGTAGGGGGCGAGAGTCAGCCCCAGCATTTT. The variable domain in full, completed from reference TRBV7-9 and TRBJ1-5, reads DTGVSQNPRHKITKRGQNVTFRCDPISEHNRLYWYRQTLGQGPEFLTYFQNEAQLEKSRLLSDRFSAERPKGSFSTLEIQRTEQGDSAMYLCASSLEVGGESQPQHFGDGTRLSIL.

A single count supports this clonotype. A junction boundary mismatches the germline segment, possibly from a read error. The chain is built from TRBV9 and TRBJ2-1, with 10 bases lining up with TRBD2. Germline CDR1 and CDR2: SGDLS and YYNGEE. The CDR3 runs 16 residues. This CDR3 is CASSAFLAGENNDQFF. The CDR3 nucleotides read TGTGCCAGCAGCGCTTTCCTAGCGGGGGAAAACAATGATCAGTTCTTC.

This clonotype was counted ten times or more. The chain is built from TRBV28 and TRBJ2-7; D possibly uses TRBD1 or TRBD2 (5 bases each). The germline CDR1 and CDR2 sequences are MDHEN and SYDVKM. V shed 7 bases and J shed 4 bases, with 17 bases lying between them. The CDR3 has 14 amino acids. The CDR3: CASKAAGDPYEQYF. The CDR3 DNA follows: TGTGCCAGCAAGGCGGCCGGGGACCCTTACGAGCAGTACTTC.

With respect to this clonotype: This clone may be a read error of a much larger clone one base away. The chain recombines TRBV18 with TRBJ2-7, with 8 bases matching TRBD2. CDR3 length equals 19 residues. The germline gives CDR1 KGHSH, CDR2 LQKENI. Trimming removed 5 bases from V and 3 bases from J; junction bases left unmatched: 21. CDR3 protein: CASSSRASGGAQGLYEQYF. CDR3 bases: TGTGCCAGCTCATCCAGGGCCAGCGGGGGCGCCCAAGGACTCTACGAGCAGTACTTC.

This clonotype was detected many times. The rearrangement joins TRBV18 to TRBJ2-1, with 9 bases matching TRBD2. V was pared by 3 bases and J by 6 bases, with 12 bases of the junction left unmatched. CDR1 is KGHSH, CDR2 LQKENI, per germline. The CDR3 is 17 amino acids. CDR3: CASSPRGNIAGANEQFF. DNA for the CDR3: TGTGCCAGCTCACCTCGAGGTAATATAGCGGGGGCCAATGAGCAGTTCTTC.

There are many counts of this clonotype. The rearrangement links TRBV2 to TRBJ2-1; D perhaps matches TRBD1 (6 bases). This CDR3 has 14 amino acids. The ends were cut back, 6 bases at V and 8 bases at J, with 17 bases in the middle. The germline CDR1 and CDR2 sequences are SNHLY and FYNNEI. CDR3 loop: CASSSRDGTYEQFF. In DNA form, the CDR3 reads TGTGCCAGCAGCTCCAGGGACGGGACATATGAGCAGTTCTTC.

This clonotype came up many times. The chain joins TRBV6-1 to TRBJ2-7; D is ambiguous. The CDR3 has 13 residues. Germline V lookup: CDR1 MNHNS, CDR2 SASEGT. The V and J ends lost 8 bases and 6 bases respectively, with 17 bases between them. The CDR3 reads CASYSGLEVEQYF. The DNA of the CDR3 is TGTGCCAGCTATTCGGGCCTGGAAGTCGAGCAGTACTTC.